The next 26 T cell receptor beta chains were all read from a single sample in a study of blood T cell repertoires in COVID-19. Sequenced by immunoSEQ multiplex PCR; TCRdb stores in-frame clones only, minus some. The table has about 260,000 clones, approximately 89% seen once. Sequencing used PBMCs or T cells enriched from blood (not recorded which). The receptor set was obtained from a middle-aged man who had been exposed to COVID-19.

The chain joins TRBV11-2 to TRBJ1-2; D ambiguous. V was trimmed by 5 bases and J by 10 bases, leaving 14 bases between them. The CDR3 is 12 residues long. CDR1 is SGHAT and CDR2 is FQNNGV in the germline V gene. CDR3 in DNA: TGTGCCAGCAGCCCAGTTTCGGGGAACTACACCTTC. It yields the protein CASSPVSGNYTF.

The CDR3 nucleotides read TGTGCCAGTAGTTGGGGAGGGGGATCAACCGGGGAGCTGTTTTTT. Encoded protein: CASSWGGGSTGELFF. This rearrangement joins TRBV19 to TRBJ2-2; possibly TRBD2 for D (7 bases). Germline V gene lookup returns CDR1 LNHDA and CDR2 SQIVND (reference sequence). The CDR3 sequence is 15 residues long. V lost 5 bases and J lost 5, with 15 bases in between.

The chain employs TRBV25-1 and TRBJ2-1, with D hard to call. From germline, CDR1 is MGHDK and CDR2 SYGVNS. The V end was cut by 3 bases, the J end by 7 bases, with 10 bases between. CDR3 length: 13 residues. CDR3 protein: CASSDPPRNEQFF. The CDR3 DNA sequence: TGTGCCAGCAGTGACCCTCCTAGAAATGAGCAGTTCTTC.

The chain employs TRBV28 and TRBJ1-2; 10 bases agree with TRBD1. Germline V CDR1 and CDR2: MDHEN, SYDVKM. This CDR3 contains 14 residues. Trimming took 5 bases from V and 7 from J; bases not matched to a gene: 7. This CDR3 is CASSREGQGPGYTF. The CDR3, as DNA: TGTGCCAGCAGTCGTGAGGGACAGGGGCCTGGCTACACCTTC.

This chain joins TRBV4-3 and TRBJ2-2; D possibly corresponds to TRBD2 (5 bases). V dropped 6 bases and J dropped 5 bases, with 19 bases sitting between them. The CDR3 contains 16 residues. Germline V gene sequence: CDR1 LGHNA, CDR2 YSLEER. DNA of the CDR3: TGCGCCAGCAGGAACGGACTTCTAGGAAGTACCGGGGAGCTGTTTTTT. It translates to CASRNGLLGSTGELFF.

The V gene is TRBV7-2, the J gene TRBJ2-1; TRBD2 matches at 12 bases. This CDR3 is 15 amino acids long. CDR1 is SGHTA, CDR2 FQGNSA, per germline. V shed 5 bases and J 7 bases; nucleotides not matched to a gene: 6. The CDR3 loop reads CASSPRTSGTNEQFF. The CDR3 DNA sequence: TGTGCCAGCAGCCCCAGGACTAGCGGGACTAATGAGCAGTTCTTC.

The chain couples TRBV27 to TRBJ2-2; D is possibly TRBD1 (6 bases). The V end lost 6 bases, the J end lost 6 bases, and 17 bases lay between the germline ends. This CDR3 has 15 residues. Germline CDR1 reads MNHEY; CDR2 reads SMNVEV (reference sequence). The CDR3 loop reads CASRQGQVSPGELFF. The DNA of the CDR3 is TGTGCCAGCAGACAGGGTCAGGTATCCCCCGGGGAGCTGTTTTTT.

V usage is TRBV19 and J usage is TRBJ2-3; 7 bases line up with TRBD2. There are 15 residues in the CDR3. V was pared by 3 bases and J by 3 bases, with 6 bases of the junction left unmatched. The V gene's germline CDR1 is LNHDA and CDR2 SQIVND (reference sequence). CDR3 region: CASSIDGGGTDTQYF. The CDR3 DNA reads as TGTGCCAGTAGTATCGATGGGGGGGGAACAGATACGCAGTATTTT.

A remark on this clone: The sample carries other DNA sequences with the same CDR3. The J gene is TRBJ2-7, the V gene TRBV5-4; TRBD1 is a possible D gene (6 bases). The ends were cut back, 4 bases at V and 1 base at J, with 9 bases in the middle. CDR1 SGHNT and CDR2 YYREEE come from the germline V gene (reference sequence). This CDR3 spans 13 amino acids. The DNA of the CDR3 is TGTGCCAGCAGCCCGGGACAATCCTACGAGCAGTACTTC. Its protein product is CASSPGQSYEQYF.

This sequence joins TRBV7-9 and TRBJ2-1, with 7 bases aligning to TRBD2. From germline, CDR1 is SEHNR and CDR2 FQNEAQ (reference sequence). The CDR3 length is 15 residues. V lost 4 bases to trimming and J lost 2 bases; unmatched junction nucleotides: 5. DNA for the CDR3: TGTGCCAGCAGCTCGCCTAGCGGAGCCTACAATGAGCAGTTCTTC. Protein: CASSSPSGAYNEQFF. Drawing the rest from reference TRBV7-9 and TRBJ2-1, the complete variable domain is DTGVSQNPRHKITKRGQNVTFRCDPISEHNRLYWYRQTLGQGPEFLTYFQNEAQLEKSRLLSDRFSAERPKGSFSTLEIQRTEQGDSAMYLCASSSPSGAYNEQFFGPGTRLTVL.

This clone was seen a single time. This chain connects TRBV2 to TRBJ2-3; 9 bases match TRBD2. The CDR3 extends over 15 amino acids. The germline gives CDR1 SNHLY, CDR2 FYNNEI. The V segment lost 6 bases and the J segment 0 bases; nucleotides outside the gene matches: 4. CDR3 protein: CASSGLAQSTDTQYF. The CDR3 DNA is TGTGCCAGCAGCGGACTAGCGCAGAGCACAGATACGCAGTATTTT. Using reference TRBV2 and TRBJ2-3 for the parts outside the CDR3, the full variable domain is EPEVTQTPSHQVTQMGQEVILRCVPISNHLYFYWYRQILGQKVEFLVSFYNNEISEKSEIFDDQFSVERPDGSNFTLKIRSTKLEDSAMYFCASSGLAQSTDTQYFGPGTRLTVL.

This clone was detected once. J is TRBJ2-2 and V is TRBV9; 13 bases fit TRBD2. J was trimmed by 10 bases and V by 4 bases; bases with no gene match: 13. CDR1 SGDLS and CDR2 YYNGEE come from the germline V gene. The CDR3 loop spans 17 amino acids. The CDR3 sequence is CASSLRGTSGNTEELFF. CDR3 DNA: TGTGCCAGCAGCCTTCGAGGGACTAGCGGGAATACGGAGGAGCTGTTTTTT.

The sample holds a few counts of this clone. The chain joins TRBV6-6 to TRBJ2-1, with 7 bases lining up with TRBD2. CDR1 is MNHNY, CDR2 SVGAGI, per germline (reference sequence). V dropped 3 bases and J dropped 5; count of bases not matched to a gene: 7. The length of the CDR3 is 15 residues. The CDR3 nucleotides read TGTGCCAGCAGTTATAGGGAGCGGGGACACAATGAGCAGTTCTTC. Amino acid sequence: CASSYRERGHNEQFF.

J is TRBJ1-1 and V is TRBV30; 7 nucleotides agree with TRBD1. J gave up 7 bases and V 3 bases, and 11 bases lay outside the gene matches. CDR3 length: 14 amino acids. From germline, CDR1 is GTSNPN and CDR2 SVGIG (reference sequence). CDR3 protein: CAWRVIDREVEAFF. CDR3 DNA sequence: TGTGCCTGGAGGGTCATTGACAGGGAGGTTGAAGCTTTCTTT.

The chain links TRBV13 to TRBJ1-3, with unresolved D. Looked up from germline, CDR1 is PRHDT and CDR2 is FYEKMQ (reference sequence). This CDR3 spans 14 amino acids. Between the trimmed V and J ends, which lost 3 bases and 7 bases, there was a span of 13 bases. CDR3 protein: CASSFWRSGNTIYF. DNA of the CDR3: TGTGCCAGCAGCTTTTGGCGTAGCGGGAACACCATATATTTT.

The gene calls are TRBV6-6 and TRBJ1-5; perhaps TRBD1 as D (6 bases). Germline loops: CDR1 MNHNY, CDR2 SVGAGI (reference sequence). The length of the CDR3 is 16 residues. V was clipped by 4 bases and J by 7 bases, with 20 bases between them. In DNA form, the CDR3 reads TGTGCCAGCAGTTTGACCTCGGGGGGCAGTGGCCAGCCCCAGCATTTT. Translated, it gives CASSLTSGGSGQPQHF.

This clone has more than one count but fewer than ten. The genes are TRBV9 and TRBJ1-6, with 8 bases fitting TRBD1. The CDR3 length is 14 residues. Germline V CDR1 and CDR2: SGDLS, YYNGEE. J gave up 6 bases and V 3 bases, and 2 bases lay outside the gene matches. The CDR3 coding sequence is TGTGCCAGCAGCGCGACAGGGGTTAATTCACCCCTCCACTTT. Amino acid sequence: CASSATGVNSPLHF.

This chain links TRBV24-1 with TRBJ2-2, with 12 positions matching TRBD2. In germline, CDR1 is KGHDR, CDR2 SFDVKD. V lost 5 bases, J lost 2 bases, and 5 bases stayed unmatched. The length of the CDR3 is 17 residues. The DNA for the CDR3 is TGTGCCACCAGTGGCACTGGACTAGCGGGAAACACCGGGGAGCTGTTTTTT. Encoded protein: CATSGTGLAGNTGELFF.

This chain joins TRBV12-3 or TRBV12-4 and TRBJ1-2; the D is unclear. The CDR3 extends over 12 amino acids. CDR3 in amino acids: CALMVGVVGYTF. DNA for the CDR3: TGTGCATTAATGGTGGGAGTCGTTGGCTACACCTTC.

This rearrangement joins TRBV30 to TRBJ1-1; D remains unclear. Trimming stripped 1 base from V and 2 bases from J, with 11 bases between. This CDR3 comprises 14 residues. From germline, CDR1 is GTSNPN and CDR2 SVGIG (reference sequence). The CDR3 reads CAWSASGANTEAFF. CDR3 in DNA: TGTGCCTGGAGTGCTAGCGGAGCAAACACTGAAGCTTTCTTT.

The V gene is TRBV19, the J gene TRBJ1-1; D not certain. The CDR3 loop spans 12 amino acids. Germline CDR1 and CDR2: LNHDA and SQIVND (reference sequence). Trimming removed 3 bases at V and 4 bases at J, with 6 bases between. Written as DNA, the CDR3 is TGTGCCAGTAGTATCCTAGGCACTGAAGCTTTCTTT. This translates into CASSILGTEAFF. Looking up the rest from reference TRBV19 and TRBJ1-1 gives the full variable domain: DGGITQSPKYLFRKEGQNVTLSCEQNLNHDAMYWYRQDPGQGLRLIYYSQIVNDFQKGDIAEGYSVSREKKESFPLTVTSAQKNPTAFYLCASSILGTEAFFGQGTRLTVV.

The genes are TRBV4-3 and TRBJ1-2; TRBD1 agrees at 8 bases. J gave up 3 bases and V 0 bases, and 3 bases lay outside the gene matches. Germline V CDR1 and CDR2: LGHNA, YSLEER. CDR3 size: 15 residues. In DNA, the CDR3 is TGCGCCAGCAGCCAAGATACAGGGGGGCACTATGGCTACACCTTC. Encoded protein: CASSQDTGGHYGYTF.

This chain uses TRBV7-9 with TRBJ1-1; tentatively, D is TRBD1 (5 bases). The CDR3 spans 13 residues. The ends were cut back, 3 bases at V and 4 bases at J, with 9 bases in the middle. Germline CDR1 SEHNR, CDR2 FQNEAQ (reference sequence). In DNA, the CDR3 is TGTGCCAGCAGCTTGTCTGGGGCCACTGAAGCTTTCTTT. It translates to CASSLSGATEAFF.

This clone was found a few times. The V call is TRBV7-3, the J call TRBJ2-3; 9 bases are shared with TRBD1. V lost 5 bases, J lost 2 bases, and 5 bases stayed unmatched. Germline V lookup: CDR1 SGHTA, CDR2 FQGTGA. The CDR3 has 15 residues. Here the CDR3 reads CASSRQGVNTDTQYF. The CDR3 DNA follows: TGTGCCAGCAGCAGACAGGGGGTGAACACAGATACGCAGTATTTT. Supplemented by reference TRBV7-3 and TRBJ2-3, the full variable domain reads GAGVSQTPSNKVTEKGKYVELRCDPISGHTALYWYRQSLGQGPEFLIYFQGTGAADDSGLPNDRFFAVRPEGSVSTLKIQRTERGDSAVYLCASSRQGVNTDTQYFGPGTRLTVL.

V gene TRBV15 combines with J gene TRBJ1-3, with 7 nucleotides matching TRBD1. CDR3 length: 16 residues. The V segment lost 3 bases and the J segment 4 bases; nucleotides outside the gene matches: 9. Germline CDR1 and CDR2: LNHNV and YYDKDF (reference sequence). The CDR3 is CATSSTATGKGNTIYF. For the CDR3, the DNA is TGTGCCACCAGCAGCACCGCGACAGGGAAGGGAAACACCATATATTTT.

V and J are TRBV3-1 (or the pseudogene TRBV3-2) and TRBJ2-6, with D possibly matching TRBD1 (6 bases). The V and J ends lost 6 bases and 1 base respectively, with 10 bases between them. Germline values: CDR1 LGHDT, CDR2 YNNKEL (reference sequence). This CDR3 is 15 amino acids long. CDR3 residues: CASSGRGSGANVLTF. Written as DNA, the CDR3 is TGTGCCAGCAGTGGAAGGGGGTCTGGGGCCAACGTCCTGACTTTC.